Following are 14 T cell receptor beta chains from one sample sequenced in a study of blood T cell repertoires in COVID-19. Data came from immunoSEQ multiplex PCR; TCRdb stores just in-frame clones and leaves some out. The sample yields around 56,000 clones, around 70% seen once. Sequencing was done on a sample of peripheral blood. These receptors all stem from a woman between 65 and 79 years old with acute or convalescent COVID-19.

The J gene is TRBJ2-7, the V gene TRBV15; TRBD2 is a possible D gene (6 bases). Per germline, CDR1 LNHNV and CDR2 YYDKDF (reference sequence). This CDR3 has 13 residues. V lost 0 bases, J lost 6 bases, and 9 bases lay in between. CDR3 nucleotide sequence: TGTGCCACCAGCAGAGATCTGGGGGGCGAGCAGTACTTC. It codes for CATSRDLGGEQYF.

The chain combines TRBV29-1 with TRBJ1-4, with D possibly TRBD1 on 6 matching bases. Germline CDR1 reads SQVTM; CDR2 reads ANQGSEA. The V end lost 5 bases, the J end lost 8 bases, and 9 bases lay between the germline ends. CDR3 size: 11 residues. CDR3 sequence reads: CSVSDREKLFF. CDR3 nucleotide sequence: TGCAGCGTTTCGGACAGAGAAAAACTGTTTTTT.

This chain uses TRBV4-2 with TRBJ1-2; TRBD1 matches 7 bases. Germline assignment: CDR1 LGHNA and CDR2 YNFKEQ. V lost 4 bases and J lost 1; bases outside the gene matches: 9. The CDR3 sequence is 16 residues long. Written as DNA, the CDR3 is TGTGCCAGCAGCCTCGCCGGGACAGCCGTTAACTATGGCTACACCTTC. It specifies CASSLAGTAVNYGYTF.

The chain's CDR3 is CASREFASRGGTQYF. Written as DNA, the CDR3 is TGTGCCAGCAGGGAGTTCGCCTCGCGCGGGGGGACCCAGTACTTC. The V gene is TRBV2, the J gene TRBJ2-5; 7 bases agree with TRBD2. Germline trimming cut 6 bases from V and 7 bases from J; bases unmatched to any gene: 14. This CDR3 region has 15 residues. Germline values: CDR1 SNHLY, CDR2 FYNNEI.

The CDR3: CASSLGRSNQPQHF. CDR3 DNA sequence: TGTGCCAGCAGCTTGGGTCGGAGCAATCAGCCCCAGCATTTT. V gene TRBV5-4 combines with J gene TRBJ1-5; the D is unclear. The ends were cut back, 0 bases at V and 1 base at J, with 5 bases in the middle. This CDR3 has 14 amino acids. The germline gives CDR1 SGHNT, CDR2 YYREEE (reference sequence).

V is TRBV27 and J is TRBJ1-2; a weak D match, TRBD1 (6 bases). V was trimmed by 3 bases and J by 7 bases, leaving 15 bases between them. This CDR3 contains 14 residues. CDR1 and CDR2 from the germline V gene are MNHEY and SMNVEV (reference sequence). Here the CDR3 DNA reads TGTGCCAGCAGTTTCAGGGGCCAAATGTCTGGCTACACCTTC. Protein product: CASSFRGQMSGYTF.

This chain uses TRBV3-1 (or the pseudogene TRBV3-2) with TRBJ1-4; 7 nucleotides align to TRBD1. Looked up from germline, CDR1 is LGHDT and CDR2 is YNNKEL (reference sequence). The CDR3 consists of 15 residues. The ends lost 1 base at V and 8 bases at J; junction bases unmatched: 7. The CDR3 loop reads CASSQAGQGGEKLFF. As DNA, the CDR3 is TGTGCCAGCAGCCAAGCAGGGCAGGGGGGAGAAAAACTGTTTTTT.

The rearrangement uses TRBV19 and TRBJ1-5; weak D call: TRBD1 (6 bases). V was cut by 5 bases and J by 3 bases, with 14 bases left in between. The CDR3 length is 15 residues. Germline-derived CDR1 and CDR2 are LNHDA and SQIVND (reference sequence). CDR3 sequence reads: CASSWDNPDNQPQHF. The CDR3 DNA reads TGTGCCAGTAGTTGGGACAACCCGGACAATCAGCCCCAGCATTTT.

The count of this clone is one. The V call is TRBV19, the J call TRBJ1-4; D ambiguous. CDR1 LNHDA and CDR2 SQIVND come from the germline V gene (reference sequence). Trimming took 5 bases from V and 10 from J, leaving 20 bases between them. The CDR3 sequence is 15 residues long. This CDR3 reads CASSARDDKRLKLFF. Here the CDR3 DNA reads TGTGCCAGTAGTGCCCGTGATGACAAACGCTTAAAACTGTTTTTT.

V and J are TRBV6-1 and TRBJ2-2, with D uncertain. This CDR3 contains 14 residues. Germline CDR1 and CDR2: MNHNS and SASEGT. Trimming left V 7 bases short and J 0 bases short, with 9 bases between. The CDR3 here is CASTSNTNTGELFF. The DNA for the CDR3 is TGTGCCAGCACCTCTAATACGAACACCGGGGAGCTGTTTTTT.

The chain joins TRBV5-6 to TRBJ2-1, with D perhaps TRBD1 (6 bases). Between the trimmed V and J ends, which lost 1 base and 5 bases, there was a span of 19 bases. This CDR3 has 17 amino acids. CDR1 and CDR2 (germline): SGHDT, YYEEEE. CDR3 loop: CASSLPLGQRSNNEQFF. The CDR3 DNA is TGTGCCAGCAGCTTGCCCCTCGGACAGCGATCTAACAATGAGCAGTTCTTC.

This clone was observed a handful of times. The V and J genes are TRBV3-1 (or the pseudogene TRBV3-2) and TRBJ2-5, with 8 bases aligning to TRBD1. Germline V gene lookup returns CDR1 LGHDT and CDR2 YNNKEL (reference sequence). The CDR3 contains 15 residues. The V and J ends lost 0 bases and 1 base, in that order; junction bases with no gene match: 1. The CDR3 DNA follows: TGTGCCAGCAGCCAAGATCAGGGGGCCCAAGAGACCCAGTACTTC. This sequence encodes CASSQDQGAQETQYF.

The gene calls are TRBV6-6 and TRBJ1-2, with TRBD1 matching over 7 bases. The CDR3 has 14 residues. With V trimmed by 0 bases and J by 6 bases, 4 bases remained unmatched. Germline V gene lookup returns CDR1 MNHNY and CDR2 SVGAGI (reference sequence). CDR3 loop: CASSYSTGSNGYTF. The CDR3 DNA reads as TGTGCCAGCAGTTACTCGACAGGGTCGAATGGCTACACCTTC.

This clone was counted between two and nine times. This rearrangement joins TRBV3-1 (or the pseudogene TRBV3-2) to TRBJ1-2; D remains unclear. The CDR3 is made up of 14 amino acids. Germline V CDR1 and CDR2: LGHDT, YNNKEL (reference sequence). V lost 6 bases and J lost 5, with 16 bases in between. In DNA form, the CDR3 reads TGTGCCAGCAGTCCTACAGTTGGAATTTATGGCTACACCTTC. As protein: CASSPTVGIYGYTF.